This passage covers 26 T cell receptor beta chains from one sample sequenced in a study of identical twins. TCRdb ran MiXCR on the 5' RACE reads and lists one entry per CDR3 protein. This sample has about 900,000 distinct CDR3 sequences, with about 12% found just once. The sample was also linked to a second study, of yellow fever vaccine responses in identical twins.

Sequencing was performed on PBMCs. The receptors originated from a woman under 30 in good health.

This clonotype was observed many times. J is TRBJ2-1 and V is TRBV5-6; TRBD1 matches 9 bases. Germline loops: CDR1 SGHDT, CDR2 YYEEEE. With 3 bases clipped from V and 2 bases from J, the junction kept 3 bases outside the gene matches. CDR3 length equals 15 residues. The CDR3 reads CASSSGQGPYNEQFF. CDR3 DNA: TGTGCCAGCAGCTCGGGACAGGGCCCCTACAATGAGCAGTTCTTC.

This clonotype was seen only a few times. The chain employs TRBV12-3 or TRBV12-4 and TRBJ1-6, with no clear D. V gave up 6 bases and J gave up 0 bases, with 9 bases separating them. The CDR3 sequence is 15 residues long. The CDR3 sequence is CASSHRRSYNSPLHF. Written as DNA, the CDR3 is TGTGCCAGCAGCCACAGACGCTCCTATAATTCACCCCTCCACTTT.

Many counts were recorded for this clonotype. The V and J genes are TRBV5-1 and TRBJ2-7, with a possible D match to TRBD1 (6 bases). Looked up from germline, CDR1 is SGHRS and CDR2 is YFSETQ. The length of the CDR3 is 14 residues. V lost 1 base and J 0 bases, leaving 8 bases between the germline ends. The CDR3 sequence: CASSLLGGSYEQYV. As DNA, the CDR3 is TGCGCCAGCAGCTTGTTAGGGGGCTCCTACGAGCAGTACGTC.

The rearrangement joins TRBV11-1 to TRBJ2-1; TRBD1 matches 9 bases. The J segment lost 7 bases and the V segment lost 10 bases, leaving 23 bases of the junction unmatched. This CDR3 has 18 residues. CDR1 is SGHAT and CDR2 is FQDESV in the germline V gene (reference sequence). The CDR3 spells CAINLQGAFSDVQNEQFF. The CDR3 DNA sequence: TGTGCCATCAACCTACAGGGGGCTTTTTCTGATGTTCAGAATGAGCAGTTCTTC. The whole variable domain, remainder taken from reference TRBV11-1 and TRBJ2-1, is EAEVAQSPRYKITEKSQAVAFWCDPISGHATLYWYRQILGQGPELLVQFQDESVVDDSQLPKDRFSAERLKGVDSTLKIQPAELGDSAMYLCAINLQGAFSDVQNEQFFGPGTRLTVL.

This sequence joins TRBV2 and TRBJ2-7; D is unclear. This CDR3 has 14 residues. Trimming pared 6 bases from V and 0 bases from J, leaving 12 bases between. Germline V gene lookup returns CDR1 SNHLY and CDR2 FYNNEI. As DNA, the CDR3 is TGTGCCAGCAGGACGGACGCGAACTCCTACGAGCAGTACTTC. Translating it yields CASRTDANSYEQYF.

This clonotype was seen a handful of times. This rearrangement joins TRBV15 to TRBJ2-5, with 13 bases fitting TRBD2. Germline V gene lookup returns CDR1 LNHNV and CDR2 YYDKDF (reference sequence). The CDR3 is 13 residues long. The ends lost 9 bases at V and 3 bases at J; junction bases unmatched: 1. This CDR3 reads CATTSGREETQYF. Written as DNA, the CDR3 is TGTGCCACTACTAGCGGGAGGGAAGAGACCCAGTACTTC.

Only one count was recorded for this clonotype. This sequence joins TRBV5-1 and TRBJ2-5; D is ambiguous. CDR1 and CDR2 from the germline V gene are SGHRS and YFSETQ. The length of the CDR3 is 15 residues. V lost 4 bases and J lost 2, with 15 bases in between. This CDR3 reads CASSVRPTNQETQYF. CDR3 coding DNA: TGCGCCAGCAGCGTACGACCTACCAATCAAGAGACCCAGTACTTC.

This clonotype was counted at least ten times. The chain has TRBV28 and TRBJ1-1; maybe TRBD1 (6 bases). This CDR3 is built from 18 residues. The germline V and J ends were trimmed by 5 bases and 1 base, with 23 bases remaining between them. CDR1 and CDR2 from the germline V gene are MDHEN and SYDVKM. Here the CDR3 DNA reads TGTGCCAGCAGTCCCGAAGGAGGGGGGTGGTTAGAGAACACTGAAGCTTTCTTT. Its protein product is CASSPEGGGWLENTEAFF.

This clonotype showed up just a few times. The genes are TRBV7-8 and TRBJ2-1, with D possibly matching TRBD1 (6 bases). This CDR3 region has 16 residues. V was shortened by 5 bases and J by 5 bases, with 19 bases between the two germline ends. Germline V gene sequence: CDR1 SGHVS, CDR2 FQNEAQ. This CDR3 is CASSKDRSLIDNEQFF. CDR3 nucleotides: TGTGCCAGCAGCAAAGACAGGAGTTTGATTGACAATGAGCAGTTCTTC. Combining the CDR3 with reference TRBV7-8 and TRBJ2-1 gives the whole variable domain GAGVSQSPRYKVAKRGQDVALRCDPISGHVSLFWYQQALGQGPEFLTYFQNEAQLDKSGLPSDRFFAERPEGSVSTLKIQRTQQEDSAVYLCASSKDRSLIDNEQFFGPGTRLTVL.

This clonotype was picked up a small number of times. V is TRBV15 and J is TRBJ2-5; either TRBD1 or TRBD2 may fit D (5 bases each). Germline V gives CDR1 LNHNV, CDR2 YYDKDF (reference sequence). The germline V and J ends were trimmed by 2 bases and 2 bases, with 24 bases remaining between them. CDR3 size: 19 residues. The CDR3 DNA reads TGTGCCACCAGCAGACGGATCGCGTCGGGGCAGGGCAAACAAGAGACCCAGTACTTC. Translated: CATSRRIASGQGKQETQYF. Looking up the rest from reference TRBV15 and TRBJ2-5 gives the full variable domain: DAMVIQNPRYQVTQFGKPVTLSCSQTLNHNVMYWYQQKSSQAPKLLFHYYDKDFNNEADTPDNFQSRRPNTSFCFLDIRSPGLGDTAMYLCATSRRIASGQGKQETQYFGPGTRLLVL.

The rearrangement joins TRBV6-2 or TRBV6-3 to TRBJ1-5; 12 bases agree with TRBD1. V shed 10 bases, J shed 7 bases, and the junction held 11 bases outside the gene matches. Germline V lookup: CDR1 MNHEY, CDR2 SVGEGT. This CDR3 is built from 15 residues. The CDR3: CATDPGQGAYQPQHF. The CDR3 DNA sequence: TGTGCCACCGACCCGGGACAGGGGGCTTACCAGCCCCAGCATTTT.

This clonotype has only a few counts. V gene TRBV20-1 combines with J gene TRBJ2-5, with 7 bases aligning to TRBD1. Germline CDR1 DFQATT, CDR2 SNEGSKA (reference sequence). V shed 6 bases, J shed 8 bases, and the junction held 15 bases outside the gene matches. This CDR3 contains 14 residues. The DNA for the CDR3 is TGCAGTGCATTGCGACCGGGGACAGAGATCACCCAGTACTTC. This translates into CSALRPGTEITQYF.

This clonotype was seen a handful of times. CDR3 sequence (DNA): TGCGCCAGCAGCCAATCGAGGACTAGCGGGGAAGAGACCCAGTACTTC. It codes for CASSQSRTSGEETQYF. The V call is TRBV4-1, the J call TRBJ2-5; the match to TRBD2 covers 12 bases. Germline CDR1 and CDR2: MGHRA and YSYEKL. V trimming: 2 bases; J trimming: 3 bases; junction bases outside the gene matches: 4. The CDR3 extends over 16 amino acids.

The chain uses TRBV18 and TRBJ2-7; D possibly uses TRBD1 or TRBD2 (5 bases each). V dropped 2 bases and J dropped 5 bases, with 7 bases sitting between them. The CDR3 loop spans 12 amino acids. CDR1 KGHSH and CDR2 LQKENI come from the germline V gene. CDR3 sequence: CASSPGGDEQYV. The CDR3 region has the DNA TGTGCCAGCTCACCAGGGGGAGACGAGCAGTACGTC.

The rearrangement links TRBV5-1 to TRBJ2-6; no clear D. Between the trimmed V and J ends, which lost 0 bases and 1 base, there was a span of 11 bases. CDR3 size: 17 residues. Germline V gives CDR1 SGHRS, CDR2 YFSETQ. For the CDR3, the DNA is TGCGCCAGCAGCTTGGGCAGGACGTATTCTGGGGCCAACGTCCTGACTTTC. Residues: CASSLGRTYSGANVLTF. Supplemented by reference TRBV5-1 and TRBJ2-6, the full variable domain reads KAGVTQTPRYLIKTRGQQVTLSCSPISGHRSVSWYQQTPGQGLQFLFEYFSETQRNKGNFPGRFSGRQFSNSRSEMNVSTLELGDSALYLCASSLGRTYSGANVLTFGAGSRLTVL.

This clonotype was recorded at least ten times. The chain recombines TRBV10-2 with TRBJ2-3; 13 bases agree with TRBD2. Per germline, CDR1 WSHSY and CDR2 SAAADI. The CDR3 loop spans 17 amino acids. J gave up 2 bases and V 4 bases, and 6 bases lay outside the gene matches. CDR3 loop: CASSGLAGGINTDTQYF. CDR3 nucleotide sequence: TGCGCCAGCAGTGGACTAGCGGGAGGCATAAACACAGATACGCAGTATTTT.

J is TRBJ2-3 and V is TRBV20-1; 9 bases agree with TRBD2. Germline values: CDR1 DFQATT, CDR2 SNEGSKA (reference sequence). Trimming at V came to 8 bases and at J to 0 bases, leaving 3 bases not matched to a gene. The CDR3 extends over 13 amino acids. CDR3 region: CSKTSGSTDTQYF. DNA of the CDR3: TGCAGTAAAACTAGCGGGAGCACAGATACGCAGTATTTT.

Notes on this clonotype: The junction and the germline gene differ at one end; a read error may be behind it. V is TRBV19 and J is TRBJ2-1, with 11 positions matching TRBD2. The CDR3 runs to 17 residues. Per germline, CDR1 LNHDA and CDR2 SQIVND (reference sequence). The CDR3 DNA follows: TGTGCCAGTAGTATTACGGCTACTAGCGGGAGCTACAATGAGCAATTCTTC. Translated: CASSITATSGSYNEQFF. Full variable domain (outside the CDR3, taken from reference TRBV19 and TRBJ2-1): DGGITQSPKYLFRKEGQNVTLSCEQNLNHDAMYWYRQDPGQGLRLIYYSQIVNDFQKGDIAEGYSVSREKKESFPLTVTSAQKNPTAFYLCASSITATSGSYNEQFFGPGTRLTVL.

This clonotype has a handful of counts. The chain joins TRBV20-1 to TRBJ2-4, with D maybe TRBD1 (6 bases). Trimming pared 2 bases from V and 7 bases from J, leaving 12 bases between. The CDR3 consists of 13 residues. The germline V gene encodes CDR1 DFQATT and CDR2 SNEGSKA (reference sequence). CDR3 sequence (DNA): TGCAGTGCTAGATGGGGCCAGGGGAACATTCAGTACTTC. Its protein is CSARWGQGNIQYF.

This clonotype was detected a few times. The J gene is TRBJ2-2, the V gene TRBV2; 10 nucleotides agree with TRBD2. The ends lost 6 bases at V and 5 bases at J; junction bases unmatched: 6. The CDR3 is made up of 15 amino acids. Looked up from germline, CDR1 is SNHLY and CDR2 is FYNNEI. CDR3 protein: CASSIAGGTTGELFF. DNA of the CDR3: TGTGCCAGCAGCATAGCGGGGGGAACGACCGGGGAGCTGTTTTTT.

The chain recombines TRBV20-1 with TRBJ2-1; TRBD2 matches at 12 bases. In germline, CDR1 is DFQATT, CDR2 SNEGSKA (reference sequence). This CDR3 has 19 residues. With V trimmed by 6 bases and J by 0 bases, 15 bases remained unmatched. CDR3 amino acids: CSATGLAGLIAVSYNEQFF. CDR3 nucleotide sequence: TGCAGTGCAACCGGACTAGCGGGATTGATAGCTGTCTCCTACAATGAGCAGTTCTTC.

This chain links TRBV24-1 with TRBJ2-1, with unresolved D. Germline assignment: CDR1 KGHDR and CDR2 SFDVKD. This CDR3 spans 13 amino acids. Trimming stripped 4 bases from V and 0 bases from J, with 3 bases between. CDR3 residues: CATSDLSYNEQFF. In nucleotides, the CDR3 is TGTGCCACCAGTGACCTCTCCTACAATGAGCAGTTCTTC.

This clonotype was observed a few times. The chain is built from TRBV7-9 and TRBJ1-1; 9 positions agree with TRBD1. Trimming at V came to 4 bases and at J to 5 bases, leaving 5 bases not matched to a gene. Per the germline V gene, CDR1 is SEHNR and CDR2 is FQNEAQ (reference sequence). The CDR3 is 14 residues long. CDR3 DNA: TGTGCCAGCAGCTCCAGACAGGGGGGGACTGAAGCTTTCTTT. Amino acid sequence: CASSSRQGGTEAFF.

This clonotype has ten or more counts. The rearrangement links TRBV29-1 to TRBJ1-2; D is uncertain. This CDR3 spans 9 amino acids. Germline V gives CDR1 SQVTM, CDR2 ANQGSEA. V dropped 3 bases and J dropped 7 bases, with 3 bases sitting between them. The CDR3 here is CSVDGGYTF. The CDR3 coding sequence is TGCAGCGTTGATGGTGGCTACACCTTC.

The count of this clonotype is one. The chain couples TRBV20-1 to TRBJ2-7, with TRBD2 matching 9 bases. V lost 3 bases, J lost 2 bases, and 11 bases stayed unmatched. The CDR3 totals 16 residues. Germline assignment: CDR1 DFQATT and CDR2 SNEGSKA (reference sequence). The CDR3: CSASSALAGSPYEQYF. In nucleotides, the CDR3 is TGCAGTGCTAGCAGTGCGCTAGCGGGGTCACCCTACGAGCAGTACTTC.

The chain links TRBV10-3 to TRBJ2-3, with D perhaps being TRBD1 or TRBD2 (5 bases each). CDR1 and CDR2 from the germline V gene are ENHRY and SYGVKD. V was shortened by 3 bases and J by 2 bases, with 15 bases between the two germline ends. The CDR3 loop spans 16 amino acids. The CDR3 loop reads CAISEDEGIYTDTQYF. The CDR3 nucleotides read TGTGCCATCAGTGAAGACGAGGGGATCTACACAGATACGCAGTATTTT.